This section outlines one TCR beta chain sequence together with its context. Its specificity is not known. Points from the study as a whole: The larger-cohort validation was restricted to a single TCR beta V-J rearrangement rather than whole repertoires. The TCR gene usage of tumor memory CD4+ T cells clustered together with blood and lymph node memory CD4+ cells and with lymph node naive CD4+ cells.

TCRdb fed the 5' RACE reads into MiXCR, producing one record per CDR3 protein. This repertoire shows some 62,000 distinct CDR3 sequences, around a fifth found once; its top ten account for 2.5% to 3.5%. The memory fraction was CD4+CD45RO+CD25- cells. The CDR3 is made up of 14 amino acids. In germline, CDR1 is SNHLY, CDR2 FYNNEI. With V trimmed by 6 bases and J by 4 bases, 8 bases remained unmatched. V gene TRBV2 combines with J gene TRBJ2-5; 7 bases line up with TRBD1. The sequence derives from a female donor with breast cancer. Sequencing used memory CD4+ T cells sorted from a lymph node. Subset indicated: memory CD4+ T cells, CD4+CD45RO+CD25-. CDR3 loop: CASRETAGGETQYF. In nucleotides, the CDR3 is TGTGCCAGCAGGGAAACTGCAGGGGGAGAGACCCAGTACTTC. The whole variable domain, filled in from reference TRBV2 and TRBJ2-5, reads EPEVTQTPSHQVTQMGQEVILRCVPISNHLYFYWYRQILGQKVEFLVSFYNNEISEKSEIFDDQFSVERPDGSNFTLKIRSTKLEDSAMYFCASRETAGGETQYFGPGTRLLVL.